Each of the 31 T cell receptor beta chains below was sequenced from the same sample in a study of ipilimumab plus nivolumab after autologous stem cell transplantation. Sequenced by immunoSEQ multiplex PCR; TCRdb stores in-frame clones only, minus some. The table includes more than 15,000 clones, more than 65% detected once. Sequenced material: PBMCs, taken in a trial of ipilimumab plus nivolumab as post-transplant consolidation. These receptors were collected from a male donor with diffuse large B-cell lymphoma.

The chain is built from TRBV7-3 and TRBJ2-2, with D perhaps being TRBD1 or TRBD2 (5 bases each). The CDR3 spans 14 residues. Germline V CDR1 and CDR2: SGHTA, FQGTGA. V was trimmed by 4 bases and J by 0 bases, leaving 6 bases between them. As DNA, the CDR3 is TGTGCCAGCAGCTGGGGGACGAACACCGGGGAGCTGTTTTTT. This encodes CASSWGTNTGELFF.

The rearrangement links TRBV7-9 to TRBJ1-4; TRBD1 matches 12 bases. The V gene end was trimmed by 5 bases and the J gene end by 7 bases; junction bases not matched to a gene: 11. Germline CDR1 and CDR2: SEHNR and FQNEAQ (reference sequence). The CDR3 consists of 17 residues. In DNA, the CDR3 is TGTGCCAGCAGCATCGGGACAGGGGGCGGAGGAGGTGAAAAACTGTTTTTT. This sequence encodes CASSIGTGGGGGEKLFF. The full variable domain, its missing parts supplied by reference TRBV7-9 and TRBJ1-4, is DTGVSQNPRHKITKRGQNVTFRCDPISEHNRLYWYRQTLGQGPEFLTYFQNEAQLEKSRLLSDRFSAERPKGSFSTLEIQRTEQGDSAMYLCASSIGTGGGGGEKLFFGSGTQLSVL.

V usage is TRBV11-2 and J usage is TRBJ1-1; D gene ambiguous. Germline loops: CDR1 SGHAT, CDR2 FQNNGV. The V gene lost 5 bases and the J gene lost 7 bases, with 17 bases spanning the gap. The CDR3 has 14 residues. This CDR3 is CASSLRMGISEAFF. In nucleotides, the CDR3 is TGTGCCAGCAGCCTCCGGATGGGGATAAGTGAAGCTTTCTTT.

The genes are TRBV19 and TRBJ1-1; 7 nucleotides match TRBD1. The trim removed 4 bases at V and 1 base at J, leaving 3 bases unmatched. The V gene's germline CDR1 is LNHDA and CDR2 SQIVND (reference sequence). The CDR3 extends over 14 amino acids. CDR3 nucleotide sequence: TGTGCCAGTAGTAAAACAGGGGAGAACACTGAAGCTTTCTTT. Protein sequence: CASSKTGENTEAFF.

The chain is built from TRBV7-8 and TRBJ2-1; unclear D gene. CDR3 length: 14 residues. Germline CDR1 and CDR2: SGHVS and FQNEAQ. Trimming cost V 5 bases and J 5 bases, with 13 bases left between them. CDR3 protein: CASSGRSRNNEQFF. The DNA for the CDR3 is TGTGCCAGCAGCGGGCGGAGCAGAAACAATGAGCAGTTCTTC.

V gene TRBV19 combines with J gene TRBJ2-4; possible D gene TRBD2, 5 bases. Trimming pared 6 bases from V and 0 bases from J, leaving 15 bases between. Germline V lookup: CDR1 LNHDA, CDR2 SQIVND (reference sequence). This CDR3 spans 16 amino acids. CDR3 protein: CASSRGFQLAKNIQYF. The CDR3, as DNA: TGTGCCAGTAGCCGGGGTTTCCAACTAGCCAAAAACATTCAGTACTTC.

The chain uses TRBV29-1 and TRBJ2-3, with D maybe TRBD2 (7 bases). The germline gives CDR1 SQVTM, CDR2 ANQGSEA. CDR3 length equals 17 residues. Trimming took off 0 bases at V and 6 bases at J, with 22 bases between the two ends. DNA of the CDR3: TGCAGCGTTGAAGACCCCGGGGGGTGGGGGGCCATGGATACGCAGTATTTT. Translation gives CSVEDPGGWGAMDTQYF.

Regarding this clone: This sample also contains other DNA sequences that code for the same CDR3. V is TRBV27 and J is TRBJ1-4; the D gene is possibly TRBD1 (6 bases). V was trimmed by 4 bases and J by 4 bases, leaving 7 bases between them. This CDR3 has 13 residues. The germline CDR1 and CDR2 sequences are MNHEY and SMNVEV (reference sequence). The DNA of the CDR3 is TGTGCCAGCAGTTCACAGGGTAATGAAAAACTGTTTTTT. This encodes CASSSQGNEKLFF.

The chain carries TRBV7-2 and TRBJ1-1, with no clear D. The V end lost 4 bases, the J end lost 6 bases, and 15 bases lay between the germline ends. Germline-derived CDR1 and CDR2 are SGHTA and FQGNSA. There are 14 residues in the CDR3. The CDR3: CASSSFVDKAEAFF. The CDR3 nucleotides read TGTGCCAGCAGCTCCTTTGTGGATAAGGCTGAAGCTTTCTTT.

In its sample, this clone was seen a few times. The chain links TRBV10-3 to TRBJ1-2; D not resolved. Looked up from germline, CDR1 is ENHRY and CDR2 is SYGVKD. Trimming removed 0 bases at V and 3 bases at J, with 2 bases between. The CDR3 contains 12 residues. CDR3: CAISESDYGYTF. The CDR3 DNA follows: TGTGCCATCAGTGAGTCGGACTATGGCTACACCTTC.

This clone came up a few times. The chain uses TRBV27 and TRBJ2-5; D possibly corresponds to TRBD1 (6 bases). Germline CDR1 is MNHEY and CDR2 is SMNVEV (reference sequence). This CDR3 has 13 amino acids. Trimming took off 6 bases at V and 5 bases at J, with 13 bases between the two ends. The CDR3, as DNA: TGTGCCAGCAGCCTAGATGGGGGCGAGACCCAGTACTTC. This translates into CASSLDGGETQYF.

This sequence joins TRBV2 and TRBJ2-5; 10 bases fit TRBD1. Trimming cost V 9 bases and J 3 bases; bases outside gene matches: 7. This CDR3 contains 14 residues. Germline V CDR1 and CDR2: SNHLY, FYNNEI. The CDR3, as DNA: TGTGCCAGATGGGACAGGGGTCAAAAAGAGACCCAGTACTTC. Residues: CARWDRGQKETQYF.

This clone is deemed medium-sized. J is TRBJ1-2 and V is TRBV18, with D possibly being TRBD1 (5 bases). Germline values: CDR1 KGHSH, CDR2 LQKENI. Trimming removed 6 bases at V and 4 bases at J, with 12 bases between. The CDR3 is made up of 13 amino acids. Here the CDR3 reads CASSKGLGYGYTF. The CDR3 bases are TGTGCCAGCTCGAAGGGACTGGGCTATGGCTACACCTTC. The variable domain in full, with the rest retrieved from reference TRBV18 and TRBJ1-2, is NAGVMQNPRHLVRRRGQEARLRCSPMKGHSHVYWYRQLPEEGLKFMVYLQKENIIDESGMPKERFSAEFPKEGPSILRIQQVVRGDSAAYFCASSKGLGYGYTFGSGTRLTVV.

V gene TRBV2 combines with J gene TRBJ2-3; no firm D call. V was cut by 3 bases and J by 5 bases, with 6 bases left in between. Germline V CDR1 and CDR2: SNHLY, FYNNEI. CDR3 size: 12 residues. CDR3 in DNA: TGTGCCAGCAGTGAGGATTTAGATACGCAGTATTTT. Translating it yields CASSEDLDTQYF.

The chain recombines TRBV20-1 with TRBJ2-1; D is unresolved. Germline CDR1 is DFQATT and CDR2 is SNEGSKA (reference sequence). V was pared by 4 bases and J by 2 bases, with 0 bases between. The CDR3 length is 10 residues. Here the CDR3 reads CSATYNEQFF. The DNA of the CDR3 is TGCAGTGCTACCTACAATGAGCAGTTCTTC.

The rearrangement links TRBV7-2 to TRBJ2-1; D is undetermined. Between the trimmed V and J ends, which lost 4 bases and 0 bases, there was a span of 10 bases. The germline gives CDR1 SGHTA, CDR2 FQGNSA. The length of the CDR3 is 15 residues. In nucleotides, the CDR3 is TGTGCCAGCAGCTCTAGTTCGAGCTCCTACAATGAGCAGTTCTTC. Translation gives CASSSSSSSYNEQFF.

This clone has only a few counts. This chain links TRBV19 with TRBJ1-3; D gene ambiguous. Germline lookup yields CDR1 LNHDA and CDR2 SQIVND (reference sequence). V dropped 3 bases and J dropped 0 bases, with 9 bases sitting between them. The CDR3 covers 15 residues. CDR3 coding DNA: TGTGCCAGTAGTATGTGGGAGCCCTCTGGAAACACCATATATTTT. It translates to CASSMWEPSGNTIYF.

This clone was picked up a small number of times. The chain uses TRBV5-3 and TRBJ1-5, with D possibly matching TRBD1 (5 bases). TRBV5-3 is recorded as an ORF, its role being uncertain. Trimming cost V 0 bases and J 0 bases, with 16 bases left between them. The CDR3 totals 18 residues. CDR3: CARSLAFLLTASNQPQHF. The CDR3 region has the DNA TGTGCCAGAAGCTTGGCCTTCTTACTGACAGCTAGCAATCAGCCCCAGCATTTT.

This chain connects TRBV18 to TRBJ1-4; the D is unclear. Deletions cut 2 bases from V and 14 bases from J, with 12 bases between. Looked up from germline, CDR1 is KGHSH and CDR2 is LQKENI. The CDR3 is 12 amino acids. CDR3 DNA: TGTGCCAGCTCACCAGAGCAGGTCGTGCTGTTTTTT. The encoded protein is CASSPEQVVLFF.

This clone has a handful of counts. This chain uses TRBV29-1 with TRBJ2-7; D perhaps matches TRBD2 (5 bases). Germline assignment: CDR1 SQVTM and CDR2 ANQGSEA. The ends were cut back, 3 bases at V and 2 bases at J, with 11 bases in the middle. The CDR3 loop spans 13 amino acids. As DNA, the CDR3 is TGCAGCGTTGATTTAGGACTCCCCTACGAGCAGTACTTC. It specifies CSVDLGLPYEQYF.

This clone was found a few times. The V gene is TRBV5-4, the J gene TRBJ2-7; no clear D gene. Per the germline V gene, CDR1 is SGHNT and CDR2 is YYREEE (reference sequence). Trimming pared 2 bases from V and 2 bases from J, leaving 8 bases between. The CDR3 consists of 13 residues. The CDR3 here is CASSFSRAYEQYF. CDR3 bases: TGTGCCAGCAGCTTCTCCAGAGCCTACGAGCAGTACTTC.

Concerning this clone: Within the sample, other DNA sequences also encode this same CDR3. The J gene is TRBJ1-2, the V gene TRBV9; 11 positions match TRBD1. The length of the CDR3 is 15 residues. V was pared by 4 bases and J by 14 bases, with 16 bases of the junction left unmatched. Germline CDR1 and CDR2: SGDLS and YYNGEE. The CDR3 loop is CASSPGTGGMKRATF. The CDR3 bases are TGTGCCAGCAGCCCGGGGACAGGGGGGATGAAGAGGGCGACCTTC.

The chain employs TRBV12-5 and TRBJ1-1, with TRBD1 identical over 9 bases. CDR3 length: 13 amino acids. Germline CDR1 LGHNT, CDR2 FRNRAP. J was trimmed by 9 bases and V by 2 bases; bases with no gene match: 4. In DNA, the CDR3 is TGTGCTAGTGGTTTGTTACAGGGGGCTCAAGCTTTCTTT. Translated, it gives CASGLLQGAQAFF. Full variable domain (missing parts from reference TRBV12-5 and TRBJ1-1): DARVTQTPRHKVTEMGQEVTMRCQPILGHNTVFWYRQTMMQGLELLAYFRNRAPLDDSGMPKDRFSAEMPDATLATLKIQPSEPRDSAVYFCASGLLQGAQAFFGQGTRLTVV.

The V call is TRBV10-3, the J call TRBJ2-7, with a possible D match to TRBD2 (6 bases). The CDR3 sequence is 13 residues long. CDR1 and CDR2 (germline): ENHRY, SYGVKD. V lost 9 bases and J 2 bases, leaving 14 bases between the germline ends. The CDR3 protein is CAMSAGFTYEQYF. The CDR3 nucleotides are TGTGCCATGTCGGCGGGATTCACCTACGAGCAGTACTTC.

The chain has TRBV7-2 and TRBJ1-4, with 9 positions matching TRBD1. Germline trimming cut 3 bases from V and 4 bases from J; bases unmatched to any gene: 0. Germline V gene lookup returns CDR1 SGHTA and CDR2 FQGNSA. The CDR3 length is 14 residues. This CDR3 reads CASSLGQGNEKLFF. CDR3 coding DNA: TGTGCCAGCAGCTTGGGACAGGGTAATGAAAAACTGTTTTTT.

J is TRBJ1-2 and V is TRBV19, with D perhaps matching TRBD1 (5 bases). The CDR3 loop spans 15 amino acids. Germline assignment: CDR1 LNHDA and CDR2 SQIVND (reference sequence). V was shortened by 4 bases and J by 4 bases, with 16 bases between the two germline ends. CDR3 bases: TGTGCCAGTAGTACGGACGGGACCTTATTCTATGGCTACACCTTC. This translates into CASSTDGTLFYGYTF.

The chain recombines TRBV6-1 with TRBJ2-2, with TRBD1 as a possible D gene (5 bases). This CDR3 is built from 14 residues. Germline V gene sequence: CDR1 MNHNS, CDR2 SASEGT. Trimming left V 6 bases short and J 14 bases short, with 22 bases between. CDR3 residues: CASSKGTGLRFLFF. The DNA for the CDR3 is TGTGCCAGCAGCAAGGGTACAGGTTTAAGGTTTCTGTTTTTT.

This clone has more than one count but fewer than ten. A far larger clone is one nucleotide away, so this likely arose from a read error. Other DNA sequences in this sample translate to the same CDR3. The chain combines TRBV5-5 with TRBJ2-7; D gene ambiguous. Between the trimmed V and J ends, which lost 3 bases and 2 bases, there was a span of 6 bases. Germline CDR1 is SGHKS and CDR2 is YYEKEE (reference sequence). This CDR3 contains 12 residues. The CDR3 DNA reads TGTGCCAGCAGCTCGGCGGCCTACGAGCAGTACTTC. This codes for CASSSAAYEQYF. The whole variable domain, remainder taken from reference TRBV5-5 and TRBJ2-7, is DAGVTQSPTHLIKTRGQQVTLRCSPISGHKSVSWYQQVLGQGPQFIFQYYEKEERGRGNFPDRFSARQFPNYSSELNVNALLLGDSALYLCASSSAAYEQYFGPGTRLTVT.

The rearrangement uses TRBV29-1 and TRBJ1-1; D unclear. Germline assignment: CDR1 SQVTM and CDR2 ANQGSEA. The V gene lost 3 bases and the J gene lost 6 bases, with 11 bases spanning the gap. The CDR3 is made up of 12 amino acids. The CDR3 reads CSVDERGAEAFF. The CDR3 bases are TGCAGCGTTGATGAACGGGGAGCTGAAGCTTTCTTT. Combining the CDR3 with reference TRBV29-1 and TRBJ1-1 gives the whole variable domain SAVISQKPSRDICQRGTSLTIQCQVDSQVTMMFWYRQQPGQSLTLIATANQGSEATYESGFVIDKFPISRPNLTFSTLTVSNMSPEDSSIYLCSVDERGAEAFFGQGTRLTVV.

The chain links TRBV11-2 to TRBJ1-1; 8 bases are shared with TRBD1. This CDR3 is 12 amino acids long. Germline CDR1 and CDR2: SGHAT and FQNNGV. The ends lost 5 bases at V and 7 bases at J; junction bases unmatched: 3. This CDR3 is CASSPGQGEAFF. CDR3 DNA: TGTGCCAGCAGCCCAGGACAGGGTGAAGCTTTCTTT.

This clone is termed medium-sized. Other DNA sequences in the same sample also yield this CDR3. The rearrangement uses TRBV7-9 and TRBJ1-5; D unresolved. The V and J ends lost 1 base and 6 bases respectively, with 4 bases between them. The germline gives CDR1 SEHNR, CDR2 FQNEAQ (reference sequence). This CDR3 is built from 12 residues. The chain's CDR3 is CASSLGTQPQHF. Here the CDR3 DNA reads TGTGCCAGCAGCTTAGGTACTCAGCCCCAGCATTTT.